Listed below are T cell receptor beta chains from one sample, sequenced in a study of CXCR3-negative and CXCR3-positive naive CD8 T cells. TCRdb re-called the 5' RACE reads, yielding one record per CDR3 amino acid sequence without DNA. Its table lists some 120,000 distinct CDR3 sequences. Input material: naive CXCR3+ CD8+ T cells from blood. These receptors all stem from a human donor in good health. Some clones in this sample may be carry-over from other donors' samples. CDR3s include the opening cysteine and the closing phenylalanine or tryptophan.

j_gene	v_gene	CDR3aa
TRBJ2-3	TRBV14	CASSQSLTGSVSTDTQYF
TRBJ2-7	TRBV29-1	CSVEDGADYEQYF
TRBJ2-7	TRBV11-1	CASSLFSGGANEQYF
TRBJ2-7	TRBV29-1	CSARRDREGDYEQYF
TRBJ1-2	TRBV6-5	CASSYPGTGGYTF
TRBJ1-1	TRBV27	CASRGGADTEAFF
TRBJ1-1	TRBV7-9	CASSSSREAGQAFF
TRBJ2-7	TRBV6-6	CASSYSSRTDRSYEQYF
TRBJ1-6	TRBV6-2/TRBV6-3	CASSLDVESPSSYNSPLHF
TRBJ2-7	TRBV10-2	CASSELTGTFTPHEQYF
TRBJ2-1	TRBV6-6	CASSYGLEDDNEQFF
TRBJ1-5	TRBV10-3	CAISDPVRNQPQHF
TRBJ2-7	TRBV14	CASSPQGLGQYF
TRBJ1-1	TRBV5-5	CASSLWTGVDTEAFF
TRBJ2-1	TRBV7-6	CASSLRVAGDYNEQFF
TRBJ1-1	TRBV29-1	CSVEDLFGGTEAFF
TRBJ2-1	TRBV6-5	CASSYLVGDRGNEQFF
TRBJ1-1	TRBV7-2	CASSLAGGQGANTEAFF
TRBJ2-7	TRBV28	CATHDSLYEQYF
TRBJ1-5	TRBV7-9	CASCNELQPQHF
TRBJ2-7	TRBV19	CASSIELSAYEQYF
TRBJ2-3	TRBV6-1	CASPSEGGTDTQYF
TRBJ2-3	TRBV3-1	CASSQDLRWTDTQYF
TRBJ2-3	TRBV3-1	CASSHVGGPGTDTQYF
TRBJ2-5	TRBV28	CASSFYSELAGSGTQYF
TRBJ2-3	TRBV28	CASIPEQGWNTQYF
TRBJ1-1	TRBV3-1	CASSQERGPPEAFF
TRBJ2-7	TRBV29-1	CSAGDGSSYEQYF
TRBJ2-1	TRBV4-1	CASRETSVSSYNEQFF